The rows below give T cell receptor beta chains drawn from one sample of a study of control samples from healthy donors and cancer patients. Measured with immunoSEQ multiplex PCR; TCRdb has only the in-frame clones, and not every one. The table includes tens of thousands of clones, roughly 86% detected once. Specimen: blood. The receptors stem from a woman between 45 and 60 years old in good health. CDR3s include the opening cysteine and the closing phenylalanine or tryptophan. The D gene is left open where the match is weak. Part of the rows lack a size; the others show once, few, many or a class for expanded clones.

size	V	J	D	DNA	CDR3
-	TRBV6-5	TRBJ1-4	TRBD1	TGTGCCAGCAGTTACACCCTCCAGGGGGCGAATGAAAAACTGTTTTTT	CASSYTLQGANEKLFF
-	TRBV4-2	TRBJ1-5	-	TGTGCCAGCAGCCAGGGGACGGCTAATCAGCCCCAGCATTTT	CASSQGTANQPQHF
-	TRBV6-2/TRBV6-3	TRBJ2-3	TRBD2	TGTGCCAGCAGTTACTCCACTAGCGGGCCCCGTCCAACAGATACGCAGTATTTT	CASSYSTSGPRPTDTQYF
once	TRBV7-2	TRBJ1-1	-	TGTGCCAGCAGCTTGGCCCGCCCCGGTACTGAAGCTTTCTTT	CASSLARPGTEAFF
once	TRBV12-3/TRBV12-4	TRBJ2-1	TRBD2	TGTGCCAGTGCGGGAGGGTACAATGAGCAGTTCTTC	CASAGGYNEQFF
-	TRBV19	TRBJ1-1	-	TGTGCCAGTAGTACACAGAGGAACACTGAAGCTTTCTTT	CASSTQRNTEAFF
-	TRBV19	TRBJ1-5	TRBD1	TGTGCCAGTAGCCAGACAGGGGGTTTGCCCTATGATCAGCCCCAGCATTTT	CASSQTGGLPYDQPQHF
once	TRBV7-9	TRBJ2-7	TRBD1	TGTGCCAGCAGCTCCCGGGACAGGTACCTCTACGAGCAGTACTTC	CASSSRDRYLYEQYF
-	TRBV6-2/TRBV6-3	TRBJ1-1	-	TGTGCCAGCAGTTATGTGTTGGGCAGTCTAAACACTGAAGCTTTCTTT	CASSYVLGSLNTEAFF
-	TRBV18	TRBJ1-2	TRBD1	TGTGCCAGCTCAGAGCGGGGGACAGCTAACTATGGCTACACCTTC	CASSERGTANYGYTF
once	TRBV4-3	TRBJ1-2	-	TGCGCCAGCAGCCAAGGGAATCCTAGCTATGGCTACACCTTC	CASSQGNPSYGYTF
-	TRBV6-5	TRBJ2-7	TRBD2	TGTGCCAGCAGCCTACCTAGCGGGAGGGCCTACGAGCAGTACTTC	CASSLPSGRAYEQYF
-	TRBV11-1	TRBJ1-2	-	TGTGCCAGCAGCTTAACCGGGACACCAGGCTATGGCTACACCTTC	CASSLTGTPGYGYTF
-	TRBV7-2	TRBJ2-5	-	TGTGCCAGCAGCTTAGGCCAGGGAGAGACCCAGTACTTC	CASSLGQGETQYF
few	TRBV6-2/TRBV6-3	TRBJ2-2	-	TGTGCCAGCAGTTACTGGGGACTGGAGGCCGGGGAGCTGTTTTTT	CASSYWGLEAGELFF
-	TRBV19	TRBJ1-5	-	TGTGCCAGTAGTCCCCTTCGCGGTATAGATAGCAATCAGCCCCAGCATTTT	CASSPLRGIDSNQPQHF
-	TRBV11-2	TRBJ2-2	-	TGTGCCAGCAGCCTCGGCCTTAACGGGGAGCTGTTTTTT	CASSLGLNGELFF
-	TRBV5-1	TRBJ2-2	TRBD1	TGCGCCAGCAGCTTCGATCCAGGGGGCTTTAGCGGGGAGCTGTTTTTT	CASSFDPGGFSGELFF
few	TRBV6-6	TRBJ2-7	-	TGTGCCAGCAGTTACCGGGAATCCGGGGGGCAGTACTTC	CASSYRESGGQYF
few	TRBV7-2	TRBJ2-3	-	TGTGCCAGCAGCGCACGGCGGACAGATACGCAGTATTTT	CASSARRTDTQYF
-	TRBV28	TRBJ1-5	-	TGTGCCACGAGAATAGGACAACGCAAGCCCCAGCATTTT	CATRIGQRKPQHF
-	TRBV7-6	TRBJ2-3	TRBD2	TGTGCCAGCAGCTTAGATCCGGGGGGAAGCACAGATACGCAGTATTTT	CASSLDPGGSTDTQYF
-	TRBV2	TRBJ1-4	TRBD1	TGTGCCAGCAGTGGAGGGACAGGAAGGAGGGAAAAACTGTTTTTT	CASSGGTGRREKLFF
-	TRBV6-5	TRBJ1-1	-	TGTGCCAGCACTCATCCAGGGGACGCTAACACTGAAGCTTTCTTT	CASTHPGDANTEAFF
-	TRBV19	TRBJ1-1	-	TGTGCCAGTAGTATTGGAAACACTGAAGCTTTCTTT	CASSIGNTEAFF
-	TRBV9	TRBJ2-2	TRBD1	TGTGCCAGCAGCAACCGGGACAGGGCGAACACCGGGGAGCTGTTTTTT	CASSNRDRANTGELFF
-	TRBV4-3	TRBJ2-7	-	TGCGCCAGCAGCCAAGGTTCACAGGGCCCTTACGAGCAGTACTTC	CASSQGSQGPYEQYF
-	TRBV19	TRBJ1-2	TRBD1	TGTGCCAGTACCCCACCCGGACAGGGATACTATGGCTACACCTTC	CASTPPGQGYYGYTF
-	TRBV7-2	TRBJ1-1	-	TGTGCCAGCAGCGGGGGACCCTCCCCTGCTTTGAACACTGAAGCTTTCTTT	CASSGGPSPALNTEAFF
-	TRBV6-6	TRBJ2-5	TRBD2	TGTGCCAGCAGTTACTATAGCGGGCGAGAGACCCAGTACTTC	CASSYYSGRETQYF
-	TRBV5-5	TRBJ1-5	-	TGTGCCAGCAGCTCTGGGGCAATAAATAGCAATCAGCCCCAGCATTTT	CASSSGAINSNQPQHF
-	TRBV19	TRBJ1-6	-	TGTGCCAGCCGGGGACGGGACAACAATTCACCCCTCCACTTT	CASRGRDNNSPLHF
-	TRBV5-1	TRBJ2-3	-	TGCGCCAGCAGCCGAGGTACAGGACAAGGGCTTTATGGAGATACGCAGTATTTT	CASSRGTGQGLYGDTQYF
-	TRBV9	TRBJ1-1	-	TGTGCCAGCAGCCCCCTCAGTGGGAACACTGAAGCTTTCTTT	CASSPLSGNTEAFF
once	TRBV7-2	TRBJ2-2	-	TGTGCCAGCAGCTTAAGCACCGGGGAGCTGTTTTTT	CASSLSTGELFF